These 27 T cell receptor beta chains came from one sample sequenced in a study of Graves' ophthalmopathy and Graves' hyperthyroidism. The authors amplified TCR beta CDR3 regions from RNA transcripts. RT-PCR was first run with HTBI primers, then multiplex PCR in a second round. A single record per CDR3 protein comes from TCRdb applying MiXCR to the multiplex PCR reads. The sample contains roughly 400,000 distinct CDR3 sequences, 15% to 20% of which appear only once. The sample was peripheral blood. The receptor set was obtained from a woman aged 18-30 years with Graves' ophthalmopathy.

This clonotype has a count of ten or more. The chain couples TRBV6-1 to TRBJ1-2; D uncertain. There are 13 residues in the CDR3. Germline CDR1 reads MNHNS; CDR2 reads SASEGT. Trimming left V 5 bases short and J 5 bases short, with 12 bases between. CDR3 nucleotide sequence: TGTGCCAGCAGTCCTCCGGATCGGTATGGCTACACCTTC. Encoded protein: CASSPPDRYGYTF.

This clonotype was picked up many times. V gene TRBV28 combines with J gene TRBJ2-7, with D perhaps given as TRBD1 or TRBD2 (5 bases each). The V gene's germline CDR1 is MDHEN and CDR2 SYDVKM. The CDR3 runs to 19 residues. Trimming took off 8 bases at V and 6 bases at J, with 35 bases between the two ends. This chain's CDR3 is CASCRVRTLVGRVWGEQYF. In DNA, the CDR3 is TGTGCCAGCTGTCGGGTCCGGACACTAGTGGGACGAGTCTGGGGCGAGCAGTACTTC.

This clonotype was seen ten or more times. The rearrangement joins TRBV10-3 to TRBJ1-2; TRBD1 aligns across 7 bases. Germline loops: CDR1 ENHRY, CDR2 SYGVKD. V was pared by 6 bases and J by 6 bases, with 7 bases of the junction left unmatched. CDR3 size: 13 residues. CDR3 DNA: TGTGCCATCAGGGAACAGGGGAATGATGGCTACACCTTC. Protein sequence: CAIREQGNDGYTF.

This clonotype has a count of ten or more. The chain joins TRBV6-1 to TRBJ2-7; 10 bases are shared with TRBD2. CDR1 is MNHNS, CDR2 SASEGT, per germline. The V gene end was trimmed by 4 bases and the J gene end by 3 bases; junction bases not matched to a gene: 3. The CDR3 runs 14 residues. The CDR3 spells CASSVRLAGYEQYF. CDR3 coding DNA: TGTGCCAGCAGTGTGAGACTAGCGGGCTACGAGCAGTACTTC.

The chain links TRBV6-5 to TRBJ2-2; D uncertain. V dropped 0 bases and J dropped 4 bases, with 6 bases sitting between them. This CDR3 is built from 14 residues. Germline V gene data show CDR1 as MNHEY and CDR2 as SVGAGI. The CDR3 DNA sequence: TGTGCCAGCAGTTACTCCGGAATCACCGGGGAGCTGTTTTTT. Its protein is CASSYSGITGELFF.

A few counts support this clonotype. The V gene is TRBV12-5, the J gene TRBJ1-2; weak D call: TRBD1 (5 bases). V was clipped by 0 bases and J by 4 bases, with 9 bases between them. CDR1 LGHNT and CDR2 FRNRAP come from the germline V gene. The CDR3 is 14 amino acids. The CDR3, as DNA: TGTGCTAGTGGTTTGGTAGCAGGGATCTATGGCTACACCTTC. This gives the protein CASGLVAGIYGYTF. Full variable domain (remainder filled in from reference TRBV12-5 and TRBJ1-2): DARVTQTPRHKVTEMGQEVTMRCQPILGHNTVFWYRQTMMQGLELLAYFRNRAPLDDSGMPKDRFSAEMPDATLATLKIQPSEPRDSAVYFCASGLVAGIYGYTFGSGTRLTVV.

The chain couples TRBV5-8 to TRBJ2-7; D may be TRBD1 (5 bases). Germline V gives CDR1 SGHTS, CDR2 YDEGEE. The CDR3 totals 15 residues. V shed 0 bases and J shed 5 bases, with 15 bases lying between them. This CDR3 is CASSLGVRVLDEQYF. The DNA of the CDR3 is TGTGCCAGCAGCTTGGGGGTCAGGGTCCTGGACGAGCAGTACTTC.

V and J are TRBV2 and TRBJ1-5, with D perhaps TRBD1 (5 bases). The CDR3 extends over 13 amino acids. The ends were cut back, 3 bases at V and 6 bases at J, with 9 bases in the middle. Germline lookup yields CDR1 SNHLY and CDR2 FYNNEI. CDR3 DNA: TGTGCCAGCAGTGACAGGGTCGTTCAGCCCCAGCATTTT. Protein product: CASSDRVVQPQHF.

This clonotype was observed at least ten times. The rearrangement uses TRBV2 and TRBJ1-5, with TRBD1 matching over 11 bases. The CDR3 has 16 amino acids. V was pared by 4 bases and J by 5 bases, with 7 bases of the junction left unmatched. Looked up from germline, CDR1 is SNHLY and CDR2 is FYNNEI. Written as DNA, the CDR3 is TGTGCCAGCAGTGGGGCCGGACAGGGGGCATATCAGCCCCAGCATTTT. Its translation: CASSGAGQGAYQPQHF. Combining the CDR3 with reference TRBV2 and TRBJ1-5 gives the whole variable domain EPEVTQTPSHQVTQMGQEVILRCVPISNHLYFYWYRQILGQKVEFLVSFYNNEISEKSEIFDDQFSVERPDGSNFTLKIRSTKLEDSAMYFCASSGAGQGAYQPQHFGDGTRLSIL.

In this sample, this clonotype turned up many times. V and J are TRBV29-1 and TRBJ1-1, with D hard to call. Germline CDR1 SQVTM, CDR2 ANQGSEA. There are 15 residues in the CDR3. The V gene lost 5 bases and the J gene lost 5 bases, with 21 bases spanning the gap. The DNA of the CDR3 is TGCAGCGTTCACCCCCCCCCCTTCGGCGGGACTGAAGCTTTCTTT. It is translated as CSVHPPPFGGTEAFF.

This CDR3 reads CSARGVVAGETQYF. The CDR3 nucleotides read TGCAGTGCTAGAGGTGTGGTAGCGGGAGAGACCCAGTACTTC. J is TRBJ2-5 and V is TRBV20-1; 7 bases align to TRBD2. With 1 base clipped from V and 4 bases from J, the junction kept 6 bases outside the gene matches. Germline CDR1 DFQATT, CDR2 SNEGSKA (reference sequence). This CDR3 is 14 amino acids long.

This clonotype was counted ten times or more. The chain has TRBV4-2 and TRBJ1-2, with TRBD1 identical over 7 bases. This CDR3 spans 15 amino acids. The germline V gene encodes CDR1 LGHNA and CDR2 YNFKEQ. V lost 0 bases and J lost 1; bases outside the gene matches: 2. CDR3 in amino acids: CASSQEDRNNYGYTF. Written as DNA, the CDR3 is TGTGCCAGCAGCCAAGAGGACAGGAATAACTATGGCTACACCTTC.

This clonotype occurred a few times. The rearrangement links TRBV6-1 to TRBJ1-2; no clear D gene. Between the trimmed V and J ends, which lost 6 bases and 6 bases, there was a span of 8 bases. This CDR3 has 11 amino acids. Germline values: CDR1 MNHNS, CDR2 SASEGT. CDR3 loop: CASRIANGYTF. The CDR3 bases are TGTGCCAGCAGAATTGCGAATGGCTACACCTTC.

The chain employs TRBV5-1 and TRBJ2-2, with TRBD2 identical over 9 bases. This CDR3 is 15 amino acids long. Germline assignment: CDR1 SGHRS and CDR2 YFSETQ. The junction had 5 bases not matched to a gene; V was cut back by 4 bases and J by 4 bases. The CDR3 spells CASSLPSGATGELFF. The CDR3 region has the DNA TGCGCCAGCAGCCTACCTAGCGGGGCCACCGGGGAGCTGTTTTTT.

There are many counts of this clonotype. This CDR3 reads CASSLSRDGTEGQPQHF. The CDR3 DNA reads TGTGCCAGCAGTTTATCGAGGGATGGTACGGAGGGTCAGCCCCAGCATTTT. The chain couples TRBV28 to TRBJ1-5; D is unclear. In germline, CDR1 is MDHEN, CDR2 SYDVKM. Deletions cut 1 base from V and 6 bases from J, with 19 bases between. The CDR3 runs 17 residues.

In its sample, this clonotype was seen many times. V is TRBV28 and J is TRBJ2-7; D not resolved. Trimming stripped 7 bases from V and 7 bases from J, with 14 bases between. Per the germline V gene, CDR1 is MDHEN and CDR2 is SYDVKM. The CDR3 runs to 12 residues. For the CDR3, the DNA is TGTGCCAGCACCTTCGGTTTCTCGGAGCAGTACTTC. Its protein is CASTFGFSEQYF. The variable domain in full, completed from reference TRBV28 and TRBJ2-7, reads DVKVTQSSRYLVKRTGEKVFLECVQDMDHENMFWYRQDPGLGLRLIYFSYDVKMKEKGDIPEGYSVSREKKERFSLILESASTNQTSMYLCASTFGFSEQYFGPGTRLTVT.

CDR3 DNA sequence: TGTGCCACCTTCGTTAGGGATGGGGCCAACGTCCTGACTTTC. It specifies CATFVRDGANVLTF. The chain is built from TRBV2 and TRBJ2-6; no clear D. Germline V gives CDR1 SNHLY, CDR2 FYNNEI. The CDR3 sequence is 14 residues long. V lost 10 bases and J lost 3, with 13 bases in between. Based on the CDR3 plus reference TRBV2 and TRBJ2-6, the full variable domain is EPEVTQTPSHQVTQMGQEVILRCVPISNHLYFYWYRQILGQKVEFLVSFYNNEISEKSEIFDDQFSVERPDGSNFTLKIRSTKLEDSAMYFCATFVRDGANVLTFGAGSRLTVL.

This chain uses TRBV27 with TRBJ2-5; possibly TRBD1 or TRBD2 for D (5 bases each). Germline lookup yields CDR1 MNHEY and CDR2 SMNVEV (reference sequence). The CDR3 totals 16 residues. The V end lost 0 bases, the J end lost 7 bases, and 18 bases lay between the germline ends. In DNA, the CDR3 is TGTGCCAGCAGTTTATCGATCCGGACGGGGCGAGGGACCCAGTACTTC. This encodes CASSLSIRTGRGTQYF.

This clonotype was counted many times. This chain uses TRBV20-1 with TRBJ2-2, with 8 nucleotides matching TRBD2. CDR3 length: 14 amino acids. CDR1 and CDR2 from the germline V gene are DFQATT and SNEGSKA (reference sequence). Losses at the gene ends were 0 bases for V and 6 bases for J; bases not matched to a gene: 3. As DNA, the CDR3 is TGCAGTGCTAGAGATGGGCGGGAGGCCGGGGAGCTGTTTTTT. Its translation is CSARDGREAGELFF.

This clonotype was seen at least ten times. V and J are TRBV11-2 and TRBJ2-5; D is uncertain. This CDR3 region has 13 residues. Germline CDR1 is SGHAT and CDR2 is FQNNGV. Trimming removed 3 bases at V and 1 base at J, with 6 bases between. CDR3 loop: CASSFLPQETQYF. The CDR3 bases are TGTGCCAGCAGCTTTCTGCCCCAAGAGACCCAGTACTTC.

The rearrangement joins TRBV7-8 to TRBJ2-7, with 7 bases identical to TRBD1. V shed 1 base, J shed 4 bases, and the junction held 7 bases outside the gene matches. Germline loops: CDR1 SGHVS, CDR2 FQNEAQ. This CDR3 spans 15 amino acids. The CDR3 region is CASSLGGQRLYEQYF. The DNA of the CDR3 is TGTGCCAGCAGCTTAGGGGGACAGAGACTTTACGAGCAGTACTTC.

This clonotype was picked up many times. The chain links TRBV3-1 to TRBJ1-2; D is uncertain. CDR1 is LGHDT, CDR2 YNNKEL, per germline (reference sequence). This CDR3 has 11 residues. With 3 bases removed from V and 7 bases from J, the gap between germline ends came to 6 bases. The DNA for the CDR3 is TGTGCCAGCAGCCACACAGCTGGCTACACCTTC. Amino acids: CASSHTAGYTF.

The CDR3 loop is CASSHGRGAAANTGELFF. The DNA for the CDR3 is TGTGCCAGCAGCCACGGTAGAGGGGCAGCGGCGAACACCGGGGAGCTGTTTTTT. The chain combines TRBV4-2 with TRBJ2-2; the D gene could be TRBD1 or TRBD2 (5 bases each). Germline V gene lookup returns CDR1 LGHNA and CDR2 YNFKEQ. The germline V and J ends were trimmed by 3 bases and 0 bases, with 17 bases remaining between them. This CDR3 is built from 18 residues.

This clonotype has at least ten counts. The V call is TRBV12-3 or TRBV12-4, the J call TRBJ1-1, with D possibly TRBD1 on 5 matching bases. This CDR3 has 13 amino acids. V dropped 6 bases and J dropped 4 bases, with 12 bases sitting between them. CDR3 DNA: TGTGCCAGCAGGAGTGAAGGGGTCACTGAAGCTTTCTTT. It encodes CASRSEGVTEAFF.

This clonotype was recorded at least ten times. V and J are TRBV7-2 and TRBJ1-2; D uncertain. The CDR3 is 14 residues long. V was clipped by 5 bases and J by 4 bases, with 14 bases between them. Germline-derived CDR1 and CDR2 are SGHTA and FQGNSA. CDR3 sequence (DNA): TGTGCCAGCAGCCCGTATCCTCTGACCTATGGCTACACCTTC. Encoded protein: CASSPYPLTYGYTF. The variable domain in full, with the rest retrieved from reference TRBV7-2 and TRBJ1-2, is GAGVSQSPSNKVTEKGKDVELRCDPISGHTALYWYRQSLGQGLEFLIYFQGNSAPDKSGLPSDRFSAERTGGSVSTLTIQRTQQEDSAVYLCASSPYPLTYGYTFGSGTRLTVV.

The rearrangement joins TRBV4-2 to TRBJ1-6; no clear D. The CDR3 length is 16 residues. V was trimmed by 4 bases and J by 4 bases, leaving 14 bases between them. The germline V gene encodes CDR1 LGHNA and CDR2 YNFKEQ. The CDR3 bases are TGTGCCAGCAGCCGAACGACCCTTCTATATAATTCACCCCTCCACTTT. This sequence encodes CASSRTTLLYNSPLHF.

This clonotype has a count of ten or more. This CDR3 reads CASSWQAFEAFF. The CDR3 bases are TGTGCCAGCAGTTGGCAGGCCTTTGAAGCTTTCTTT. The chain joins TRBV12-3 or TRBV12-4 to TRBJ1-1; D not resolved. Trimming removed 4 bases at V and 7 bases at J, with 10 bases between. This CDR3 has 12 residues.